This passage covers 26 T cell receptor beta chains from one sample sequenced in a study of blood T cell repertoires in COVID-19. Profiled with immunoSEQ multiplex PCR; TCRdb holds only in-frame clones, not every one. The sample carries more than 90,000 clones, roughly four fifths recorded once. The sequenced sample was peripheral blood. These receptors were collected from a man over 45 with acute or convalescent COVID-19.

V gene TRBV7-8 combines with J gene TRBJ1-5; D might be TRBD1 (5 bases). The CDR3 spans 15 residues. V shed 5 bases and J shed 4 bases, with 15 bases lying between them. Looked up from germline, CDR1 is SGHVS and CDR2 is FQNEAQ. For the CDR3, the DNA is TGTGCCAGCAGCCTAGGTAGGGGCATAAATCAGCCCCAGCATTTT. Encoded protein: CASSLGRGINQPQHF.

This clone came up once. The rearrangement uses TRBV10-3 and TRBJ1-4, with D possibly matching TRBD1 (5 bases). Germline V lookup: CDR1 ENHRY, CDR2 SYGVKD. This CDR3 contains 13 residues. Trimming removed 11 bases at V and 8 bases at J, with 18 bases between. CDR3 sequence reads: CAARGGGWEKLFF. CDR3 nucleotide sequence: TGTGCCGCACGTGGGGGGGGATGGGAAAAACTGTTTTTT.

The chain has TRBV19 and TRBJ2-5, with 9 positions matching TRBD1. Germline V gene sequence: CDR1 LNHDA, CDR2 SQIVND (reference sequence). The J segment lost 4 bases and the V segment lost 9 bases, leaving 12 bases of the junction unmatched. CDR3 length: 15 residues. The CDR3 sequence: CASWAGQGSLETQYF. The CDR3 DNA reads as TGTGCCAGCTGGGCGGGACAGGGCTCCCTAGAGACCCAGTACTTC. The whole variable domain, filled in from reference TRBV19 and TRBJ2-5, reads DGGITQSPKYLFRKEGQNVTLSCEQNLNHDAMYWYRQDPGQGLRLIYYSQIVNDFQKGDIAEGYSVSREKKESFPLTVTSAQKNPTAFYLCASWAGQGSLETQYFGPGTRLLVL.

V and J are TRBV6-6 and TRBJ1-1; a possible D gene is TRBD1 (6 bases). V was cut by 0 bases and J by 3 bases, with 11 bases left in between. This CDR3 has 15 residues. CDR1 and CDR2 (germline): MNHNY, SVGAGI (reference sequence). The CDR3 DNA sequence: TGTGCCAGCAGTTACTCTGGGGACACCGACACTGAAGCTTTCTTT. Protein: CASSYSGDTDTEAFF.

The rearrangement links TRBV6-5 to TRBJ2-3; D call uncertain. Trimming removed 3 bases from V and 0 bases from J, with 10 bases in between. CDR1 is MNHEY and CDR2 is SVGAGI in the germline V gene. This CDR3 comprises 15 residues. CDR3 region: CASSYGRPSTDTQYF. The DNA for the CDR3 is TGTGCCAGCAGTTATGGCAGGCCTAGCACAGATACGCAGTATTTT.

V is TRBV7-9 and J is TRBJ2-1; D gene ambiguous. CDR1 is SEHNR and CDR2 is FQNEAQ in the germline V gene (reference sequence). This CDR3 contains 14 residues. The V gene lost 8 bases and the J gene lost 3 bases, with 14 bases spanning the gap. In nucleotides, the CDR3 is TGTGCCAGCGCCCCGGCCAGCGTCTACAATGAGCAGTTCTTC. Its protein product is CASAPASVYNEQFF. Full variable domain (rest looked up from reference TRBV7-9 and TRBJ2-1): DTGVSQNPRHKITKRGQNVTFRCDPISEHNRLYWYRQTLGQGPEFLTYFQNEAQLEKSRLLSDRFSAERPKGSFSTLEIQRTEQGDSAMYLCASAPASVYNEQFFGPGTRLTVL.

The rearrangement links TRBV7-9 to TRBJ1-2; TRBD1 might be the D (6 bases). The CDR3 covers 14 residues. Between the trimmed V and J ends, which lost 5 bases and 5 bases, there was a span of 15 bases. CDR1 and CDR2 from the germline V gene are SEHNR and FQNEAQ (reference sequence). The CDR3 is CASSHRDLVYGYTF. The CDR3 DNA is TGTGCCAGCAGCCACAGGGATTTAGTATATGGCTACACCTTC.

The genes are TRBV4-2 and TRBJ2-1; 8 bases line up with TRBD2. Germline V gene lookup returns CDR1 LGHNA and CDR2 YNFKEQ. The J segment lost 12 bases and the V segment lost 0 bases, leaving 13 bases of the junction unmatched. There are 16 residues in the CDR3. CDR3 nucleotides: TGTGCCAGCAGCCAAGATGTACTAGCGGTATCACAGGGGCAGTTCTTC. Translation: CASSQDVLAVSQGQFF.

The J gene is TRBJ2-1, the V gene TRBV24-1; D is possibly TRBD1 (5 bases). Trimming removed 7 bases at V and 9 bases at J, with 12 bases between. The CDR3 is made up of 12 amino acids. Germline-derived CDR1 and CDR2 are KGHDR and SFDVKD. CDR3 residues: CATSLLQGEQFF. The CDR3 DNA sequence: TGTGCCACCAGCCTCCTTCAGGGTGAGCAGTTCTTC.

The chain joins TRBV6-1 to TRBJ2-7; TRBD1 is a possible D gene (6 bases). This CDR3 has 14 residues. Germline loops: CDR1 MNHNS, CDR2 SASEGT. The V end lost 2 bases, the J end lost 0 bases, and 8 bases lay between the germline ends. The CDR3 region is CASSERTVSYEQYF. CDR3 sequence (DNA): TGTGCCAGCAGTGAAAGGACAGTCTCCTACGAGCAGTACTTC.

This chain uses TRBV6-9 with TRBJ2-1; maybe TRBD1 (6 bases). In germline, CDR1 is MNHGY, CDR2 SVAAGI. This CDR3 region has 15 residues. Deletions cut 8 bases from V and 5 bases from J, with 19 bases between. CDR3 coding DNA: TGTGCCAGCTTCTACAGGGTCGTTCTTAACAATGAGCAGTTCTTC. As protein: CASFYRVVLNNEQFF.

The chain couples TRBV20-1 to TRBJ2-2; 13 bases are shared with TRBD2. CDR3 length: 18 residues. Germline CDR1 is DFQATT and CDR2 is SNEGSKA (reference sequence). After removal of 3 bases from V and 3 bases from J, the junction contained 10 bases not matched to a gene. The CDR3 spells CSASPGLAGRRDTGELFF. Written as DNA, the CDR3 is TGCAGTGCTAGTCCGGGACTAGCGGGAAGGCGCGACACCGGGGAGCTGTTTTTT.

The rearrangement joins TRBV6-2 or TRBV6-3 to TRBJ1-3; tentative D call: TRBD1 (5 bases). CDR1 is MNHEY, CDR2 SVGEGT, per germline. Trimming shortened V by 6 bases and J by 0 bases, and 18 bases separated the two germline ends. The CDR3 has 17 amino acids. CDR3 coding DNA: TGTGCCAGCAGCCCTGGTCGGGGGATCGGCTCTGGAAACACCATATATTTT. It encodes CASSPGRGIGSGNTIYF.

V and J are TRBV3-1 (or the pseudogene TRBV3-2) and TRBJ1-5; possible D gene TRBD1, 6 bases. V was pared by 2 bases and J by 5 bases, with 10 bases between. Germline V gives CDR1 LGHDT, CDR2 YNNKEL (reference sequence). CDR3 length equals 14 residues. CDR3 protein: CASSQKHRDQPQHF. CDR3 nucleotides: TGTGCCAGCAGCCAAAAACACAGGGATCAGCCCCAGCATTTT.

In its sample, this clone was seen once. This chain uses TRBV27 with TRBJ1-2; D might be TRBD1 (5 bases). This CDR3 is 13 amino acids long. V lost 1 base, J lost 7 bases, and 10 bases lay in between. Per germline, CDR1 MNHEY and CDR2 SMNVEV (reference sequence). The DNA of the CDR3 is TGTGCCAGCAGTTTATACAGGTCCGGTGGCTACACCTTC. Protein sequence: CASSLYRSGGYTF.

The count of this clone is one. The rearrangement links TRBV23-1 to TRBJ2-7; D is perhaps TRBD1 (6 bases). TRBV23-1 is reported as an ORF; its role is uncertain. Trimming took 9 bases from V and 0 from J, leaving 18 bases between them. This CDR3 is built from 15 residues. In DNA, the CDR3 is TGCGCCAGGCCCGAGGGTTGGGGGCGCTCCTACGAGCAGTACTTC. Its protein product is CARPEGWGRSYEQYF.

The chain recombines TRBV2 with TRBJ1-2; weak D call: TRBD1 (6 bases). V shed 10 bases and J shed 4 bases, with 28 bases lying between them. Germline CDR1 reads SNHLY; CDR2 reads FYNNEI. The CDR3 sequence is 17 residues long. CDR3 nucleotide sequence: TGTGCCAAAGAATTGTCCGGGACAAACAAGGGGAGCTATGGCTACACCTTC. It yields the protein CAKELSGTNKGSYGYTF.

A remark on this clone: In the same sample, other DNA sequences code for this CDR3. V is TRBV29-1 and J is TRBJ1-1; 8 nucleotides align to TRBD1. Germline values: CDR1 SQVTM, CDR2 ANQGSEA. There are 15 residues in the CDR3. The junction had 14 bases not matched to a gene; V was cut back by 7 bases and J by 4 bases. CDR3 region: CSAWTGSQISTEAFF. CDR3 DNA: TGCAGCGCTTGGACAGGGAGTCAGATAAGCACTGAAGCTTTCTTT.

V is TRBV27 and J is TRBJ2-5; D remains ambiguous. Deletions cut 8 bases from V and 3 bases from J, with 13 bases between. This CDR3 spans 13 amino acids. The germline gives CDR1 MNHEY, CDR2 SMNVEV (reference sequence). The DNA for the CDR3 is TGTGCCAGCCGCTGGTTAGGAGAAGAGACCCAGTACTTC. Its translation is CASRWLGEETQYF.

The genes are TRBV28 and TRBJ2-7; 9 bases are shared with TRBD2. Germline V CDR1 and CDR2: MDHEN, SYDVKM. Trimming removed 4 bases from V and 4 bases from J; junction bases left unmatched: 11. The CDR3 contains 16 residues. CDR3 amino acids: CASSSPAGGSLYEQYF. CDR3 sequence (DNA): TGTGCCAGCAGTTCCCCAGCGGGGGGTTCATTGTACGAGCAGTACTTC.

The chain joins TRBV5-4 to TRBJ1-4; unclear D gene. This CDR3 has 15 residues. Germline V gene data show CDR1 as SGHNT and CDR2 as YYREEE (reference sequence). V was clipped by 4 bases and J by 0 bases, with 10 bases between them. The CDR3 reads CASSLTRATNEKLFF. The DNA for the CDR3 is TGTGCCAGCAGCCTGACTCGGGCAACTAATGAAAAACTGTTTTTT.

This rearrangement joins TRBV6-5 to TRBJ2-1; TRBD2 aligns across 8 bases. The CDR3 is made up of 14 amino acids. CDR1 is MNHEY and CDR2 is SVGAGI in the germline V gene. With V trimmed by 6 bases and J by 8 bases, 9 bases remained unmatched. This CDR3 reads CASRKAGDFDEQFF. The CDR3 coding sequence is TGTGCCAGCAGAAAAGCGGGAGACTTTGATGAGCAGTTCTTC.

This clone has only a few counts. J is TRBJ1-2 and V is TRBV10-2, with 7 bases lining up with TRBD1. Per germline, CDR1 WSHSY and CDR2 SAAADI. The length of the CDR3 is 13 residues. V trimming: 6 bases; J trimming: 8 bases; junction bases outside the gene matches: 9. The CDR3 here is CASRPTGQGGYTF. DNA of the CDR3: TGCGCCAGCAGGCCGACAGGGCAAGGCGGCTACACCTTC.

The CDR3 here is CASSPGFGNTIYF. The CDR3 nucleotides are TGTGCCAGCAGCCCAGGGTTTGGAAACACCATATATTTT. The V call is TRBV7-6, the J call TRBJ1-3, with TRBD1 as a possible D gene (5 bases). Germline lookup yields CDR1 SGHVS and CDR2 FNYEAQ. This CDR3 contains 13 residues. V lost 5 bases and J 3 bases, leaving 8 bases between the germline ends.

The chain employs TRBV3-1 (or the pseudogene TRBV3-2) and TRBJ2-6; D not resolved. The V and J ends lost 8 bases and 4 bases respectively, with 3 bases between them. CDR3 length: 11 residues. Germline CDR1 is LGHDT and CDR2 is YNNKEL (reference sequence). CDR3 DNA: TGTGCCAGCCGGGGGGCCAACGTCCTGACTTTC. It yields the protein CASRGANVLTF.

This chain connects TRBV9 to TRBJ2-5; TRBD2 might be the D (8 bases). The germline V and J ends were trimmed by 3 bases and 4 bases, with 16 bases remaining between them. CDR1 and CDR2 (germline): SGDLS, YYNGEE. The CDR3 consists of 15 residues. CDR3 in DNA: TGTGCCAGCAGCGCCGCCGGGAGGGGGCCAGAGACCCAGTACTTC. This encodes CASSAAGRGPETQYF.